This record concerns one T cell receptor beta chain sequence. The antigen remains undetermined. The sample comes from a study of T cell repertoires in cytomegalovirus infection. Whole-study results and caveats: HLA-C-restricted CMV clonotypes gave the most frequent clonotype in two of eight donors.

TCRdb reanalysed the reads using MiXCR and keeps one entry per CDR3 protein. This sample has about 230,000 distinct CDR3 sequences, with roughly 22% found just once. The length of the CDR3 is 14 residues. With 2 bases removed from V and 3 bases from J, the gap between germline ends came to 9 bases. The germline V gene has CDR1 SGHNT and CDR2 YYREEE (reference sequence). Input material: CD8+ T cells from PBMCs. The origin of this receptor is a human donor in good health (CMV status not recorded). Some clones in this sample may be carry-over from other donors' samples. The V call is TRBV5-4, the J call TRBJ2-1; possible D gene TRBD1, 6 bases. The CDR3 reads CASSLWTDYNEQFF. The CDR3 DNA is TGTGCCAGCAGCTTATGGACAGACTACAATGAGCAGTTCTTC.